A selection of T cell receptor beta chains follows, all from one sample in a study of T-cell reconstitution after alpha-beta-depleted transplantation in children. MiXCR was run by TCRdb on the PCR reads, yielding one entry per CDR3 protein. The data contain around 200,000 distinct CDR3 sequences, 17% of them singletons. Specimen: PBMCs, mostly from graft donor cells, collected 360 days after TCRalphabeta/CD19-depleted stem cell transplant. The receptors originated from a male patient between 2 and 15 years old who had a stem cell transplant for acute lymphoblastic leukemia, so the T cells may come from the graft donor. Each CDR3 is given with its conserved first and last residue. Fields, in order: J gene, clone size, V gene, D gene, CDR3 DNA, CDR3 protein. A D gene is named only where the DNA matches it firmly. Size tells how often a clone was seen (once, few, many) or the class of an expanded clone, and some rows leave it out.

TRBJ2-7 | . | TRBV30 | . | TGTGCCTGGAGCTTACGGGGGACGAGCTCCTACGAGCAGTACTTC | CAWSLRGTSSYEQYF
TRBJ2-6 | . | TRBV5-1 | . | TGCGCCAGCAGCTTCGTAGGACCCAGCTCTGGGGCCAACGTCCTGACTTTC | CASSFVGPSSGANVLTF
TRBJ2-7 | . | TRBV6-2/TRBV6-3 | . | TGTGCCAGCAGACTTGGCAGGGTCTCCTACGAGCAGTACTTC | CASRLGRVSYEQYF
TRBJ2-2 | few | TRBV5-1 | TRBD1 | TGCGCCAGCAGCCGGGACAGGGCCACCGGGGAGCTGTTTTTT | CASSRDRATGELFF
TRBJ2-2 | few | TRBV7-9 | . | TGTGCCAGCAGCTGGTACAGCTCGAACACCGGGGAGCTGTTTTTT | CASSWYSSNTGELFF
TRBJ1-4 | few | TRBV6-5 | . | TGTGCCAGCAGTTCTACACTAGGACGGTATTTCGGAAAACTGTTTTTT | CASSSTLGRYFGKLFF
TRBJ2-7 | few | TRBV5-1 | . | TGCGCCAGCGGCAGTGACTCCTACGAGCAGTACTTC | CASGSDSYEQYF
TRBJ2-7 | . | TRBV12-3/TRBV12-4 | TRBD1 | TGTGCCAGCAGTTTAGATGACGTGGGGACAGGGTCCCACGAGCAGTACTTC | CASSLDDVGTGSHEQYF
TRBJ2-1 | few | TRBV4-1 | TRBD2 | TGCGCCAGCAGCCCCGCGGGACTAGCGGGGCTGAATGAGCAGTTCTTC | CASSPAGLAGLNEQFF
TRBJ2-7 | few | TRBV28 | TRBD1 | TGTGCCAGCAGTACGCTCGGACAGGTAAACTACGAGCAGTACTTC | CASSTLGQVNYEQYF
TRBJ1-1 | . | TRBV20-1 | . | TGCAGTGCTAGAGCCCCGGGAGGGCTTGAAGCTTTCTTT | CSARAPGGLEAFF
TRBJ2-1 | . | TRBV15 | TRBD1 | TGTGCCACCAGCCCAGGGGGCTATGATGAGCAGTTCTTC | CATSPGGYDEQFF
TRBJ2-2 | . | TRBV20-1 | . | TGCAGTGCTAGAGATCCACAGGCGAACACCGGGGAGCTGTTTTTT | CSARDPQANTGELFF
TRBJ1-1 | few | TRBV12-3/TRBV12-4 | . | TGTGCCAGCAGTCCAGGACATATTTATGAAGCTTTCTTT | CASSPGHIYEAFF
TRBJ2-3 | . | TRBV5-1 | TRBD2 | TGCGCCAGCAGCTCCCAACCGGCTAGCGGGGGGCAAGATACGCAGTATTTT | CASSSQPASGGQDTQYF
TRBJ2-1 | . | TRBV6-2/TRBV6-3 | TRBD2 | TGTGCCAGCAGTCCCCCGGGACTAGCGGGGGGTCACTCCTACAATGAGCAGTTCTTC | CASSPPGLAGGHSYNEQFF
TRBJ2-7 | few | TRBV5-6 | TRBD1 | TGTGCCAGCAGCGGACAGGGGATCTACGAGCAGTACTTC | CASSGQGIYEQYF
TRBJ2-7 | . | TRBV29-1 | TRBD1 | TGCAGCGGCCGGGACAGGTTCTCCTACGAGCAGTACTTC | CSGRDRFSYEQYF
TRBJ2-2 | . | TRBV7-8 | TRBD1 | TGTGCCAGCAGCCCCCGACAGGGGATGAACACCGGGGAGCTGTTTTTT | CASSPRQGMNTGELFF
TRBJ2-7 | few | TRBV6-1 | TRBD1 | TGTGCCAGCAGGCGGGGACAGGGGGTAGCCTACGAGCAGTACTTC | CASRRGQGVAYEQYF
TRBJ2-1 | few | TRBV7-9 | . | TGTGCCAGCAGCTGGCCCGGGGACGCCTACAATGAGCAGTTCTTC | CASSWPGDAYNEQFF
TRBJ2-3 | many | TRBV10-1 | TRBD2 | TGCGCCAGCAGTGAGGTCGGCGGGGGATCAGATACGCAGTATTTT | CASSEVGGGSDTQYF
TRBJ2-5 | . | TRBV5-6 | . | TGTGCCAGCAGCGCCTACATGACCCAGTACTTC | CASSAYMTQYF
TRBJ2-4 | few | TRBV20-1 | . | TGCAGTGCAGTCCCCGGGAACATTCAGTACTTC | CSAVPGNIQYF
TRBJ2-3 | . | TRBV6-2/TRBV6-3 | . | TGTGCCAGCAGTTCCTCCCAGGGGCTTAGCACAGATACGCAGTATTTT | CASSSSQGLSTDTQYF
TRBJ1-1 | . | TRBV15 | . | TGTGCCACCAGCAGAGATCGGGGGAACACTGAAGCTTTCTTT | CATSRDRGNTEAFF
TRBJ2-2 | few | TRBV10-3 | . | TGTGCCATCCCGCTAGACTCCACCGGGGAGCTGTTTTTT | CAIPLDSTGELFF
TRBJ2-7 | . | TRBV6-1 | . | TGTGCCAGCAACCGCATACACCAAATCGGGGAGCAGTACTTC | CASNRIHQIGEQYF
TRBJ1-5 | many | TRBV20-1 | TRBD1 | TGCAGTGCTAAAAAGGGGGCTCAGCCCCAGCATTTT | CSAKKGAQPQHF
TRBJ2-7 | few | TRBV5-1 | . | TGCGCCAGCCAAGCTTCCTCTGTCTTCTCCTACGAGCAGTACTTC | CASQASSVFSYEQYF
TRBJ2-7 | . | TRBV5-1 | . | TGCGCCAGCAGTTTCCGGAGTAGCGTACAGGGTTACCACGAGCAGTACTTC | CASSFRSSVQGYHEQYF
TRBJ2-6 | . | TRBV9 | . | TGTGCCAGCAGCGCAGGCGGGGCTCGGGCCAACGTCCTGACTTTC | CASSAGGARANVLTF
TRBJ2-6 | few | TRBV20-1 | . | TGCAGTGCAAGCGGGCAGCTCACTGGGGCCAACGTCCTGACTTTC | CSASGQLTGANVLTF
TRBJ2-1 | few | TRBV19 | . | TGTGCCAGTAGTAGTCCACCGGGGGCTTCAGATGAGCAGTTCTTC | CASSSPPGASDEQFF
TRBJ2-3 | . | TRBV15 | TRBD2 | TGTGCCACCAGCAGAGATGCTAGCGGGAGTATAGATACGCAGTATTTT | CATSRDASGSIDTQYF
TRBJ2-7 | few | TRBV5-6 | TRBD2 | TGTGCCAGCAGCTCACCCACCGGGAGGTCCTACGAGCAGTACTTC | CASSSPTGRSYEQYF
TRBJ1-4 | . | TRBV18 | . | TGTGCCAGCTCACCCAGGGAGACGGAAGAAAAACTGTTTTTT | CASSPRETEEKLFF
TRBJ2-7 | . | TRBV6-5 | . | TGTGCCAGCAGTTACTCCCGGGAAGGGCCGACCTACGAGCAGTACTTC | CASSYSREGPTYEQYF
TRBJ2-1 | . | TRBV7-9 | . | TGTGCCACCCAGAAGGTGTCGGGGGACCCAAAAGAGACCCAGTTCTTC | CATQKVSGDPKETQFF
TRBJ1-1 | once | TRBV2 | . | TGTGCCAGCAAGTGGAGACCCGGCGCCACTGAAGCTTTCTTT | CASKWRPGATEAFF
TRBJ2-1 | . | TRBV5-5 | TRBD2 | TGTGCCAGCAGCCCGAGGCGGACTAGCGGGGATGAGCAGTTCTTC | CASSPRRTSGDEQFF
TRBJ2-7 | few | TRBV10-3 | . | TGTGCCATCAGTGACTCTGATACCTACGAGCAGTACTTC | CAISDSDTYEQYF
TRBJ2-1 | many | TRBV7-2 | . | TGTGCCAGTACTTCCGGGGGGCGCAATGAGCAGTTCTTC | CASTSGGRNEQFF
TRBJ2-7 | . | TRBV9 | . | TGTGCCAGCAGCGTCGCATTTGGGGCCTACGAGCAGTACTTC | CASSVAFGAYEQYF
TRBJ2-4 | few | TRBV6-5 | TRBD1 | TGTGCCAGCAGTTACTCTCGCGGGACAGGGGAGTACTTC | CASSYSRGTGEYF
TRBJ1-1 | . | TRBV6-5 | . | TGTGCCAGCAGTTACCCAGAAACTATGACAGTTCCCTTT | CASSYPETMTVPF
TRBJ2-2 | few | TRBV9 | TRBD2 | TGTGCCAGCAGCCGGACTAGCGGGAGTAACACCGGGGAGCTGTTTTTT | CASSRTSGSNTGELFF
TRBJ2-3 | few | TRBV5-6 | TRBD2 | TGTGCCAGCAGCTACGTCCCGCTAGCGGGGAGGGCAGATACGCAGTATTTT | CASSYVPLAGRADTQYF
TRBJ1-2 | . | TRBV29-1 | . | TGCAGCGTTGAGAGGGATTTCTTGGTTACTGGCTACACCTTC | CSVERDFLVTGYTF
TRBJ1-1 | . | TRBV20-1 | . | TGCAGTGCTAGAGATAGTGTCAGCAACACTGAAGCTTTCTTT | CSARDSVSNTEAFF
TRBJ1-6 | . | TRBV5-6 | TRBD1 | TGTGCCAGCAGCCTCTGGACAGGGGGCCAACCTTATAATTCACCCCTCCACTTT | CASSLWTGGQPYNSPLHF
TRBJ1-2 | . | TRBV5-1 | TRBD1 | TGCGCCAGCAGCTTTCCTCGGACAGGGGCGGCCAACTATGGCTACACCTTC | CASSFPRTGAANYGYTF
TRBJ1-2 | few | TRBV7-4 | TRBD1 | TGTGCCAGCAGCTTCTGGGTTCGAACCGGACAGGGGGCGGATGGCTACACCTTC | CASSFWVRTGQGADGYTF
TRBJ2-4 | . | TRBV5-1 | . | TGCGCCAGCAGCTTGTACCCTCAGGTGGGGGACAAAAACATTCAGTACTTC | CASSLYPQVGDKNIQYF
TRBJ1-1 | . | TRBV29-1 | . | TGCAGCGACCGGCCTACCTTCACTGAAGCTTTCTTT | CSDRPTFTEAFF
TRBJ2-2 | few | TRBV9 | . | TGTGCCACCCAGTATGGAGCGGACGGGGAGCTGTTTTTT | CATQYGADGELFF
TRBJ1-5 | few | TRBV12-3/TRBV12-4 | TRBD1 | TGTGCCAGCAGTGGACAGGGTTCCCTAAGCAATCAGCCCCAGCATTTT | CASSGQGSLSNQPQHF